This TCR beta chain is drawn from a study of monozygotic twins with cystic fibrosis. Study at large: Library input was approximately 3.1 micrograms of fragmented DNA, with approximately 14 PCR cycles.

TCRdb's table, derived via immunoSEQ multiplex PCR, lists solely in-frame clones and lacks some. The sample includes fewer than 15,000 clones, roughly 98% of them seen just once. The specimen was blood. The origin of this receptor is a girl aged 2 to 10 with cystic fibrosis.

CDR3 coding DNA: TGCGCCAGCAGCCGCGAAGGTTACGAGCAGTACTTC. Translating gives CASSREGYEQYF. The chain carries TRBV4-1 and TRBJ2-7, with D unclear. V was cut by 4 bases and J by 4 bases, with 8 bases left in between. CDR3 length equals 12 residues. The germline V gene has CDR1 MGHRA and CDR2 YSYEKL.